These T cell receptor beta chains were read from a single sample in a study of response to subunit inactivated influenza vaccine. TCRdb re-called the RT-PCR reads with MiXCR, one entry per CDR3 protein. Of approximately 700,000 distinct CDR3 sequences detected, approximately 13% appear once; the ten largest clones hold approximately 7%. Sample: PBMCs from blood, taken less than 15 days before vaccination. These receptors were obtained from a man aged 50 or older who received an inactivated influenza vaccine. Both conserved end residues are part of each CDR3. Each record gives: D gene, clone size, J gene, V gene, CDR3 protein, CDR3 DNA. D genes are given only for firm matches. A clone size is listed for some rows: how often the clone was seen (once, few, many), or a class if it is expanded.

d_gene: -; abundance: few; j_gene: TRBJ2-1; v_gene: TRBV20-1; CDR3aa: CSASSQANEQFF; CDR3nt: TGCAGTGCTAGTTCACAGGCCAATGAGCAGTTCTTC
d_gene: -; abundance: -; j_gene: TRBJ2-6; v_gene: TRBV6-5; CDR3aa: CASSYIAGANVLTF; CDR3nt: TGTGCCAGCAGTTATATCGCTGGGGCCAACGTCCTGACTTTC
d_gene: -; abundance: once; j_gene: TRBJ2-5; v_gene: TRBV3-1; CDR3aa: CASSQDRQGQYF; CDR3nt: TGTGCCAGCAGCCAAGATCGTCAGGGGCAGTACTTC
d_gene: -; abundance: few; j_gene: TRBJ2-7; v_gene: TRBV5-1; CDR3aa: CASSWSGDNSYEQYF; CDR3nt: TGCGCCAGCAGCTGGTCAGGGGACAACTCCTACGAGCAGTACTTC
d_gene: -; abundance: few; j_gene: TRBJ2-7; v_gene: TRBV27; CDR3aa: CASKGAGSSYEQYF; CDR3nt: TGTGCCAGCAAGGGAGCGGGTAGCTCCTACGAGCAGTACTTC
d_gene: TRBD2; abundance: -; j_gene: TRBJ2-3; v_gene: TRBV20-1; CDR3aa: CSAPRGGGHTQYF; CDR3nt: TGCAGTGCCCCCCGGGGGGGGGGACATACGCAGTATTTT
d_gene: -; abundance: -; j_gene: TRBJ1-5; v_gene: TRBV12-3/TRBV12-4; CDR3aa: CASSLTGPNQPQHF; CDR3nt: TGTGCCAGCAGTCTAACAGGGCCCAATCAGCCCCAGCATTTT
d_gene: -; abundance: many; j_gene: TRBJ2-5; v_gene: TRBV2; CDR3aa: CASTLGGMIQETQYF; CDR3nt: TGTGCCAGCACTCTAGGAGGGATGATTCAAGAGACCCAGTACTTC
d_gene: TRBD1; abundance: few; j_gene: TRBJ2-4; v_gene: TRBV20-1; CDR3aa: CSATGTVKNIQYF; CDR3nt: TGCAGTGCTACCGGGACAGTCAAAAACATTCAGTACTTC
d_gene: TRBD1; abundance: -; j_gene: TRBJ2-5; v_gene: TRBV28; CDR3aa: CASRTTGTGSLVGETQYF; CDR3nt: TGTGCCAGCAGGACCACCGGGACAGGGAGTTTGGTGGGAGAGACCCAGTACTTC
d_gene: TRBD1; abundance: -; j_gene: TRBJ2-7; v_gene: TRBV11-2; CDR3aa: CASSLDRGHNEQYF; CDR3nt: TGTGCCAGCAGCTTGGATAGGGGGCACAACGAGCAGTACTTC
d_gene: -; abundance: many; j_gene: TRBJ2-5; v_gene: TRBV12-3/TRBV12-4; CDR3aa: CASSLEARANQETQYF; CDR3nt: TGTGCCAGCAGCTTAGAGGCCAGGGCTAACCAAGAGACCCAGTACTTC
d_gene: TRBD1; abundance: many; j_gene: TRBJ2-3; v_gene: TRBV7-2; CDR3aa: CASRMTGIKDTQYF; CDR3nt: TGTGCCAGCAGGATGACAGGGATTAAGGATACGCAGTATTTT
d_gene: TRBD2; abundance: few; j_gene: TRBJ2-5; v_gene: TRBV5-1; CDR3aa: CASSLEPSGGAETQYF; CDR3nt: TGCGCCAGCAGCTTGGAGCCTAGCGGGGGGGCGGAGACCCAGTACTTC
d_gene: -; abundance: -; j_gene: TRBJ2-2; v_gene: TRBV6-2/TRBV6-3; CDR3aa: CVSSYRRTNTGELFF; CDR3nt: TGTGTCAGCAGTTACCGCAGGACGAACACCGGGGAGCTGTTTTTT
d_gene: -; abundance: -; j_gene: TRBJ1-4; v_gene: TRBV18; CDR3aa: CASSPRDNNEKLFF; CDR3nt: TGTGCCAGCTCACCACGGGACAATAATGAAAAACTGTTTTTT
d_gene: -; abundance: few; j_gene: TRBJ2-5; v_gene: TRBV30; CDR3aa: CAWSASRQTQYF; CDR3nt: TGTGCCTGGAGTGCTAGCCGGCAGACCCAGTACTTC
d_gene: -; abundance: few; j_gene: TRBJ2-1; v_gene: TRBV6-1; CDR3aa: CATRSDSSYNEQFF; CDR3nt: TGTGCCACCAGGTCGGATAGCTCCTACAATGAGCAGTTCTTC
d_gene: -; abundance: -; j_gene: TRBJ2-1; v_gene: TRBV11-2; CDR3aa: CASSSRWAGYNEQFF; CDR3nt: TGTGCCAGCAGCTCTAGGTGGGCGGGGTATAATGAGCAGTTCTTC
d_gene: -; abundance: -; j_gene: TRBJ1-5; v_gene: TRBV6-1; CDR3aa: CASSLGGVNSNQPQHF; CDR3nt: TGTGCCAGCAGTCTAGGAGGGGTTAATAGCAATCAGCCCCAGCATTTT
d_gene: TRBD2; abundance: -; j_gene: TRBJ2-1; v_gene: TRBV7-8; CDR3aa: CASSLVTSGRTSSYNEQFF; CDR3nt: TGTGCCAGCAGCTTAGTTACTAGCGGGAGGACCAGCTCCTACAATGAGCAGTTCTTC
d_gene: -; abundance: -; j_gene: TRBJ1-1; v_gene: TRBV7-2; CDR3aa: CASSPQGRPNTEAFF; CDR3nt: TGTGCCAGCAGCCCACAAGGACGGCCGAACACTGAAGCTTTCTTT
d_gene: -; abundance: -; j_gene: TRBJ1-2; v_gene: TRBV6-5; CDR3aa: CASSYLSSAYGYTF; CDR3nt: TGTGCCAGCAGTTACCTATCGTCTGCGTATGGCTACACCTTC
d_gene: TRBD1; abundance: few; j_gene: TRBJ2-7; v_gene: TRBV4-3; CDR3aa: CASSPSWTPGTGGYEQYF; CDR3nt: TGCGCCAGCAGCCCCTCCTGGACCCCCGGGACAGGGGGCTACGAGCAGTACTTC
d_gene: -; abundance: -; j_gene: TRBJ2-7; v_gene: TRBV20-1; CDR3aa: CSAVPGLSYEQYF; CDR3nt: TGCAGTGCTGTCCCGGGACTCTCCTACGAGCAGTACTTC
d_gene: TRBD2; abundance: few; j_gene: TRBJ2-1; v_gene: TRBV29-1; CDR3aa: CSVGEAGAYNEQFF; CDR3nt: TGCAGCGTTGGCGAGGCGGGGGCCTACAATGAGCAGTTCTTC
d_gene: TRBD1; abundance: many; j_gene: TRBJ1-1; v_gene: TRBV12-3/TRBV12-4; CDR3aa: CASSQNRGHGEAFF; CDR3nt: TGTGCCAGCAGCCAAAACAGGGGGCATGGTGAAGCTTTCTTT
d_gene: TRBD2; abundance: -; j_gene: TRBJ2-3; v_gene: TRBV19; CDR3aa: CASTSLERETDTQYF; CDR3nt: TGTGCCAGTACCTCCCTAGAGCGGGAGACAGATACGCAGTATTTT
d_gene: -; abundance: few; j_gene: TRBJ2-7; v_gene: TRBV9; CDR3aa: CASSVGGGGTHEQYF; CDR3nt: TGTGCCAGCAGCGTAGGAGGGGGGGGGACCCACGAGCAGTACTTC
d_gene: TRBD1; abundance: few; j_gene: TRBJ2-1; v_gene: TRBV6-1; CDR3aa: CASSSRPTGVGYNEQFF; CDR3nt: TGTGCCAGCAGTAGCCGCCCGACAGGGGTGGGATACAATGAGCAGTTCTTC
d_gene: TRBD2; abundance: few; j_gene: TRBJ2-3; v_gene: TRBV20-1; CDR3aa: CSAAREGRRTDTQYF; CDR3nt: TGCAGTGCTGCGCGGGAGGGCCGTCGCACAGATACGCAGTATTTT
d_gene: -; abundance: many; j_gene: TRBJ2-7; v_gene: TRBV5-1; CDR3aa: CASSLGEYEQYF; CDR3nt: TGCGCCAGCAGCTTGGGGGAGTACGAGCAGTACTTC
d_gene: -; abundance: many; j_gene: TRBJ2-7; v_gene: TRBV5-1; CDR3aa: CASSLGQNYEQYF; CDR3nt: TGCGCCAGCAGCTTGGGTCAGAACTACGAGCAGTACTTC
d_gene: TRBD2; abundance: many; j_gene: TRBJ2-3; v_gene: TRBV4-2; CDR3aa: CASSQDRGGSTDTQYF; CDR3nt: TGTGCCAGCAGCCAAGATCGGGGGGGTAGCACAGATACGCAGTATTTT
d_gene: -; abundance: -; j_gene: TRBJ2-1; v_gene: TRBV3-1; CDR3aa: CASSQEGTAKPYNEQFF; CDR3nt: TGTGCCAGCAGCCAAGAGGGAACAGCTAAGCCCTACAATGAGCAGTTCTTC
d_gene: -; abundance: many; j_gene: TRBJ1-1; v_gene: TRBV5-1; CDR3aa: CASRPDGINTEAFF; CDR3nt: TGCGCCAGCAGACCAGACGGCATAAACACTGAAGCTTTCTTT
d_gene: -; abundance: few; j_gene: TRBJ2-5; v_gene: TRBV7-7; CDR3aa: CASSPGLPQETQYF; CDR3nt: TGTGCCAGCAGCCCAGGACTACCCCAAGAGACCCAGTACTTC
d_gene: TRBD2; abundance: -; j_gene: TRBJ2-5; v_gene: TRBV24-1; CDR3aa: CATSDFPAGGMETQYF; CDR3nt: TGTGCCACCAGTGATTTTCCGGCGGGGGGAATGGAGACCCAGTACTTC
d_gene: TRBD1; abundance: -; j_gene: TRBJ1-6; v_gene: TRBV19; CDR3aa: CASSIRRGNSPLHF; CDR3nt: TGTGCCAGTAGTATCCGCAGGGGGAATTCACCCCTCCACTTT
d_gene: TRBD1; abundance: -; j_gene: TRBJ1-5; v_gene: TRBV20-1; CDR3aa: CSATGTENQPQHF; CDR3nt: TGCAGTGCAACCGGGACAGAAAATCAGCCCCAGCATTTT
d_gene: TRBD2; abundance: -; j_gene: TRBJ2-2; v_gene: TRBV29-1; CDR3aa: CSVARGLGTGELFF; CDR3nt: TGCAGCGTTGCACGGGGACTAGGAACCGGGGAGCTGTTTTTT
d_gene: -; abundance: few; j_gene: TRBJ1-4; v_gene: TRBV29-1; CDR3aa: CSVVETEEKLFF; CDR3nt: TGCAGCGTTGTTGAGACAGAAGAAAAACTGTTTTTT